These 23 T cell receptor beta chains originate from one sample sequenced in a study of Ad26.COV2.S vaccination and SARS-CoV-2 variants. Assay: immunoSEQ multiplex PCR; the TCRdb copy retains only in-frame clones and omits some. Of approximately 350,000 clones in the sample, roughly four fifths were seen once. Treatment described: about 20 received Ad26.COV2.S at low or high dose, single or two shots; several received placebo; per-sample allocation not given. Sampling happened 63 days after the first vaccine or placebo injection. The material was peripheral blood, obtained in a trial of Ad26.COV2.S vaccine versus placebo. The receptor set was obtained from a person between 18 and 60 years old who received the Ad26.COV2.S COVID-19 vaccine or a placebo.

V gene TRBV3-1 (or the pseudogene TRBV3-2) combines with J gene TRBJ1-1; D ambiguous. Germline loops: CDR1 LGHDT, CDR2 YNNKEL (reference sequence). V was clipped by 3 bases and J by 1 base, with 9 bases between them. The CDR3 is 14 amino acids. The CDR3 spells CASSHRDPNTEAFF. The CDR3 region has the DNA TGTGCCAGCAGCCATCGCGACCCGAACACTGAAGCTTTCTTT.

This clone was detected only once. The chain has TRBV11-2 and TRBJ1-3; D remains ambiguous. Per germline, CDR1 SGHAT and CDR2 FQNNGV. The CDR3 has 13 amino acids. The V end lost 5 bases, the J end lost 2 bases, and 7 bases lay between the germline ends. CDR3 nucleotides: TGTGCCAGCAGCGGGAGAGCTGGAAACACCATATATTTT. Translation gives CASSGRAGNTIYF.

Only one count was recorded for this clone. The J gene is TRBJ2-5, the V gene TRBV29-1; perhaps TRBD1 as D (6 bases). The V end was cut by 7 bases, the J end by 3 bases, with 18 bases between. This CDR3 is built from 14 residues. Germline V gene lookup returns CDR1 SQVTM and CDR2 ANQGSEA. CDR3 loop: CSAVTGQGKETQYF. CDR3 nucleotide sequence: TGCAGCGCCGTAACGGGACAAGGAAAAGAGACCCAGTACTTC. Full variable domain (rest looked up from reference TRBV29-1 and TRBJ2-5): SAVISQKPSRDICQRGTSLTIQCQVDSQVTMMFWYRQQPGQSLTLIATANQGSEATYESGFVIDKFPISRPNLTFSTLTVSNMSPEDSSIYLCSAVTGQGKETQYFGPGTRLLVL.

The chain joins TRBV4-1 to TRBJ2-7; D may be TRBD2 (6 bases). Per germline, CDR1 MGHRA and CDR2 YSYEKL. Trimming stripped 1 base from V and 3 bases from J, with 19 bases between. The CDR3 consists of 17 residues. CDR3 sequence (DNA): TGCGCCAGCAGCCAAGCGGGTAGCCCGGGACTTCTCTACGAGCAGTACTTC. Translating gives CASSQAGSPGLLYEQYF.

This chain links TRBV6-6 with TRBJ2-5; no clear D gene. The CDR3 loop spans 11 amino acids. The V and J ends lost 7 bases and 3 bases respectively, with 6 bases between them. The germline CDR1 and CDR2 sequences are MNHNY and SVGAGI (reference sequence). CDR3 sequence reads: CASITEETQYF. The CDR3 coding sequence is TGTGCCAGCATCACTGAAGAGACCCAGTACTTC.

The chain uses TRBV5-4 and TRBJ2-5; 7 bases agree with TRBD1. This CDR3 region has 13 residues. The trim removed 3 bases at V and 2 bases at J, leaving 1 base unmatched. Germline V lookup: CDR1 SGHNT, CDR2 YYREEE (reference sequence). The chain's CDR3 is CASSSGQQETQYF. The CDR3 coding sequence is TGTGCCAGCAGCTCGGGACAGCAAGAGACCCAGTACTTC.

The rearrangement uses TRBV4-1 and TRBJ1-2; maybe TRBD1 (5 bases). From germline, CDR1 is MGHRA and CDR2 YSYEKL. Trimming shortened V by 0 bases and J by 4 bases, and 9 bases separated the two germline ends. CDR3 length equals 14 residues. The CDR3 DNA reads TGCGCCAGCAGCCAAGAAAGGGGTTCCTATGGCTACACCTTC. Protein: CASSQERGSYGYTF.

The genes are TRBV3-1 (or the pseudogene TRBV3-2) and TRBJ2-3; weak D call: TRBD2 (5 bases). Trimming cost V 8 bases and J 7 bases, with 19 bases left between them. The germline gives CDR1 LGHDT, CDR2 YNNKEL (reference sequence). The length of the CDR3 is 14 residues. In DNA form, the CDR3 reads TGTGCCAGCCGGCCAGCGGCAGGTAGGAATACGCAGTATTTT. This translates into CASRPAAGRNTQYF.

This clone occurred a few times. The J gene is TRBJ2-7, the V gene TRBV19; 7 bases fit TRBD2. CDR1 is LNHDA and CDR2 is SQIVND in the germline V gene (reference sequence). The CDR3 is 13 amino acids. Trimming took 10 bases from V and 0 from J; bases not matched to a gene: 6. CDR3 DNA sequence: TGTGCCACCAGAGCGGGACTCTCCTACGAGCAGTACTTC. Its protein is CATRAGLSYEQYF.

In its sample, this clone was seen once. The chain links TRBV19 to TRBJ1-1; possible D gene TRBD1, 5 bases. This CDR3 has 14 amino acids. Trimming took off 1 base at V and 1 base at J, with 7 bases between the two ends. CDR1 is LNHDA, CDR2 SQIVND, per germline (reference sequence). The CDR3 DNA follows: TGTGCCAGTAGTATAGGGGGCTGGAACACTGAAGCTTTCTTT. Encoded protein: CASSIGGWNTEAFF.

The chain joins TRBV4-2 to TRBJ2-1; the match to TRBD1 covers 7 bases. V shed 1 base and J 11 bases; nucleotides not matched to a gene: 2. Germline CDR1 reads LGHNA; CDR2 reads YNFKEQ. The CDR3 runs 12 residues. In DNA, the CDR3 is TGTGCCAGCAGCCAAGGAGGGGGCAAGCAGTTCTTC. This translates into CASSQGGGKQFF.

V usage is TRBV10-2 and J usage is TRBJ2-2, with a weak D call TRBD1 (5 bases). CDR1 is WSHSY, CDR2 SAAADI, per germline. With 9 bases removed from V and 7 bases from J, the gap between germline ends came to 15 bases. The CDR3 runs to 13 residues. CDR3 sequence: CASSGQGGGELFF. The CDR3 coding sequence is TGCGCCAGTTCTGGGCAGGGTGGCGGGGAGCTGTTTTTT.

CDR3 bases: TGTGCCAGCAGCACCCTTGAGGGCACTGAAGCTTTCTTT. Its protein is CASSTLEGTEAFF. The genes are TRBV6-6 and TRBJ1-1; no clear D gene. CDR3 length equals 13 residues. Between the trimmed V and J ends, which lost 6 bases and 4 bases, there was a span of 12 bases. Germline lookup yields CDR1 MNHNY and CDR2 SVGAGI (reference sequence).

This chain connects TRBV5-1 to TRBJ1-5, with 10 bases aligning to TRBD1. The CDR3 consists of 15 residues. Germline V CDR1 and CDR2: SGHRS, YFSETQ. Trimming took 2 bases from V and 7 from J; bases not matched to a gene: 6. The CDR3 reads CASSLGTGVGQPQHF. CDR3 nucleotides: TGCGCCAGCAGCTTAGGGACAGGGGTAGGGCAGCCCCAGCATTTT.

V usage is TRBV5-4 and J usage is TRBJ2-1; D is ambiguous. V was shortened by 4 bases and J by 0 bases, with 11 bases between the two germline ends. CDR3 length: 15 amino acids. The V gene's germline CDR1 is SGHNT and CDR2 YYREEE (reference sequence). CDR3 DNA sequence: TGTGCCAGCAGCACGCCGGAGAGCTCCTACAATGAGCAGTTCTTC. It translates to CASSTPESSYNEQFF.

V is TRBV12-3 or TRBV12-4 and J is TRBJ2-7; D unclear. The CDR3 length is 13 residues. The ends were cut back, 3 bases at V and 7 bases at J, with 13 bases in the middle. The CDR3 DNA reads TGTGCCAGCAGTTTTCCTAAACGGTGGGAGCAGTACTTC. This sequence encodes CASSFPKRWEQYF.

This chain joins TRBV4-1 and TRBJ1-2; a possible D gene is TRBD1 (5 bases). The CDR3 has 15 amino acids. CDR1 MGHRA and CDR2 YSYEKL come from the germline V gene. Trimming cost V 8 bases and J 6 bases, with 22 bases left between them. This CDR3 reads CASGGETGPLDGYTF. For the CDR3, the DNA is TGCGCCAGCGGGGGGGAGACCGGTCCCCTCGATGGCTACACCTTC.

The rearrangement uses TRBV2 and TRBJ1-4, with D uncertain. Trimming took 6 bases from V and 6 from J, leaving 14 bases between them. The CDR3 length is 14 residues. Germline loops: CDR1 SNHLY, CDR2 FYNNEI. CDR3 DNA sequence: TGTGCCAGCAGGATGACGGGAGGTGATGAAAAACTGTTTTTT. It encodes CASRMTGGDEKLFF.

This clone was found once. V usage is TRBV24-1 and J usage is TRBJ1-2, with 9 nucleotides matching TRBD1. Losses at the gene ends were 5 bases for V and 2 bases for J; bases not matched to a gene: 5. The CDR3 totals 15 residues. The germline gives CDR1 KGHDR, CDR2 SFDVKD. This CDR3 is CATSVSGTGNYGYTF. Here the CDR3 DNA reads TGTGCCACCAGTGTTTCCGGGACAGGGAACTATGGCTACACCTTC.

The rearrangement links TRBV12-5 to TRBJ1-4; 7 bases line up with TRBD1. The V and J ends lost 6 bases and 0 bases, in that order; junction bases with no gene match: 7. Per germline, CDR1 LGHNT and CDR2 FRNRAP. This CDR3 has 16 amino acids. The CDR3 protein is CASGGQATSTNEKLFF. The CDR3 DNA reads as TGTGCTAGTGGAGGACAGGCGACCTCAACTAATGAAAAACTGTTTTTT. The full variable domain, with the rest looked up from reference TRBV12-5 and TRBJ1-4, is DARVTQTPRHKVTEMGQEVTMRCQPILGHNTVFWYRQTMMQGLELLAYFRNRAPLDDSGMPKDRFSAEMPDATLATLKIQPSEPRDSAVYFCASGGQATSTNEKLFFGSGTQLSVL.

In its sample, this clone was seen once. This chain links TRBV11-2 with TRBJ1-2, with D possibly matching TRBD1 (5 bases). V dropped 2 bases and J dropped 0 bases, with 16 bases sitting between them. This CDR3 comprises 17 residues. Looked up from germline, CDR1 is SGHAT and CDR2 is FQNNGV. CDR3 in DNA: TGTGCCAGCAGCTTAAGGGGCAGGACGAGGGCTAACTATGGCTACACCTTC. Its translation is CASSLRGRTRANYGYTF.

V is TRBV23-1 and J is TRBJ1-1; possibly TRBD1 for D (5 bases). TRBV23-1 is known as an ORF, though its function is uncertain. The CDR3 has 17 amino acids. V lost 0 bases, J lost 2 bases, and 16 bases lay in between. This chain's CDR3 is CASSQSEGEGVNTEAFF. The CDR3 DNA follows: TGCGCCAGCAGTCAATCTGAAGGGGAGGGAGTCAACACTGAAGCTTTCTTT.

The chain recombines TRBV2 with TRBJ2-7; 9 positions match TRBD1. The CDR3 has 14 residues. Germline loops: CDR1 SNHLY, CDR2 FYNNEI. V lost 7 bases to trimming and J lost 1 base; unmatched junction nucleotides: 5. The CDR3 here is CASTLGTGSYEQYF. DNA for the CDR3: TGTGCCAGCACCCTTGGGACAGGGTCCTACGAGCAGTACTTC. Full variable domain (outside the CDR3, taken from reference TRBV2 and TRBJ2-7): EPEVTQTPSHQVTQMGQEVILRCVPISNHLYFYWYRQILGQKVEFLVSFYNNEISEKSEIFDDQFSVERPDGSNFTLKIRSTKLEDSAMYFCASTLGTGSYEQYFGPGTRLTVT.